These T cell receptor beta chains were read from a single sample in a study of Ad26.COV2.S vaccination and SARS-CoV-2 variants. The repertoire was sequenced with immunoSEQ multiplex PCR; TCRdb's copy has only in-frame clones and lacks some. The table shows 350,000 to 500,000 clones, with nearly 90% occurring only once. The sample here was peripheral blood, taken in a trial of Ad26.COV2.S vaccine versus placebo. All receptors derive from a person between 18 and 60 years old who received the Ad26.COV2.S COVID-19 vaccine or a placebo. CDR3s include the opening cysteine and the closing phenylalanine or tryptophan. D genes are given only for firm matches. Clone sizes are given selectively: once, few, many, or a class where the clone is expanded.

j_call,d_call,clone_size,v_call,cdr3_aa,cdr3_nt
TRBJ2-5,TRBD2,once,TRBV5-5,CASSSILAGQETQYF,TGTGCCAGCAGCTCCATATTAGCGGGGCAAGAGACCCAGTACTTC
TRBJ2-3,TRBD1,-,TRBV7-9,CASSRHRDRGTDTQYF,TGTGCCAGCAGCCGTCACCGGGACAGGGGTACAGATACGCAGTATTTT
TRBJ2-3,TRBD2,-,TRBV5-5,CASSFPGLASITDTQYF,TGTGCCAGCAGCTTCCCGGGACTAGCTTCGATCACAGATACGCAGTATTTT
TRBJ2-1,-,-,TRBV9,CASSVGASGAYNEQFF,TGTGCCAGCAGCGTAGGGGCCAGCGGAGCCTACAATGAGCAGTTCTTC
TRBJ1-2,TRBD1,-,TRBV14,CASSPLQGTQNYGYTF,TGTGCCAGCAGCCCTCTACAGGGGACACAAAACTATGGCTACACCTTC
TRBJ2-2,-,-,TRBV18,CASSQTGTGELFF,TGTGCCAGCTCTCAGACAGGCACCGGGGAGCTGTTTTTT
TRBJ2-1,TRBD1,once,TRBV13,CASSSLPGQGHYNEQFF,TGTGCCAGCAGCTCCCTCCCGGGACAGGGGCATTACAATGAGCAGTTCTTC
TRBJ1-1,-,-,TRBV7-9,CASSLQIDTEAFF,TGTGCCAGCAGCCTCCAAATCGACACTGAAGCTTTCTTT
TRBJ2-1,-,-,TRBV5-1,CASSSLFDEQFF,TGCGCCAGCAGCTCACTATTCGATGAGCAGTTCTTC
TRBJ1-5,-,-,TRBV19,CASSQARGRIPNQPQHF,TGTGCCAGTAGTCAAGCAAGGGGACGAATCCCGAATCAGCCCCAGCATTTT
TRBJ1-3,-,-,TRBV18,CASSPSARSSGNTIYF,TGTGCCAGCTCACCCTCGGCCCGCTCCTCTGGAAACACCATATATTTT
TRBJ1-2,-,-,TRBV15,CATESAYGYTF,TGTGCCACCGAGTCCGCTTATGGCTACACCTTC
TRBJ2-5,TRBD1,-,TRBV5-1,CASSPWTGIGETQYF,TGCGCCAGCAGCCCGTGGACAGGGATAGGGGAGACCCAGTACTTC
TRBJ1-4,TRBD1,-,TRBV6-5,CASSNTGGLFF,TGTGCCAGCAGCAACACAGGGGGACTGTTTTTT
TRBJ2-1,TRBD2,-,TRBV18,CASSPATSGNNEQFF,TGTGCCAGCTCACCCGCGACTAGCGGGAACAATGAGCAGTTCTTC
TRBJ2-1,TRBD2,-,TRBV6-5,CASSYSSGGYEQFF,TGTGCCAGCAGTTACTCCTCGGGAGGTTATGAGCAGTTCTTC
TRBJ1-5,-,-,TRBV5-1,CASSLGSAGQPQHF,TGCGCCAGCAGCCTAGGAAGCGCGGGTCAGCCCCAGCATTTT
TRBJ2-3,-,-,TRBV28,CASRIVGQYTDTQYF,TGTGCCAGCCGCATCGTGGGGCAATACACAGATACGCAGTATTTT
TRBJ2-5,-,-,TRBV5-1,CASSSPGGSLETQYF,TGCGCCAGCAGCTCACCCGGTGGGTCGTTGGAGACCCAGTACTTC
TRBJ1-6,-,-,TRBV27,CASRPVMNSNSPLHF,TGTGCCAGCAGGCCTGTCATGAATTCTAATTCACCCCTCCACTTT
TRBJ2-2,TRBD2,-,TRBV6-6,CASSPSGGPGELFF,TGTGCCAGCAGCCCTAGCGGGGGACCCGGGGAGCTGTTTTTT
TRBJ1-4,TRBD1,-,TRBV5-1,CASSLPSGTGLLNEKLFF,TGCGCCAGCAGCTTGCCCTCCGGGACAGGGCTTTTGAATGAAAAACTGTTTTTT
TRBJ2-7,TRBD1,-,TRBV5-4,CASSRAPGQGGYEQYF,TGTGCCAGCAGCCGAGCTCCGGGACAGGGGGGCTACGAGCAGTACTTC
TRBJ1-4,-,-,TRBV6-1,CASSEAWTRREKLFF,TGTGCCAGCAGTGAAGCGTGGACACGGCGGGAAAAACTGTTTTTT
TRBJ1-2,-,-,TRBV4-2,CASSQDLQTRYGYTF,TGTGCCAGCAGCCAAGATTTACAGACGAGATATGGCTACACCTTC
TRBJ2-3,TRBD2,once,TRBV2,CASRGLAGIVDTQYF,TGTGCCAGCAGGGGACTAGCGGGGATAGTAGATACGCAGTATTTT
TRBJ1-3,-,few,TRBV18,CASSPPRGSPGNTIYF,TGTGCCAGCTCACCACCGAGAGGATCGCCTGGAAACACCATATATTTT
TRBJ1-6,TRBD1,-,TRBV27,CASRGQAHLAYNSPLHF,TGTGCCAGCAGGGGACAGGCGCACCTAGCCTATAATTCACCCCTCCACTTT
TRBJ2-2,-,-,TRBV2,CASSLLVTNTGELFF,TGTGCCAGCAGTCTTCTAGTTACAAACACCGGGGAGCTGTTTTTT
TRBJ1-6,-,-,TRBV29-1,CAVRFTASSPLHF,TGCGCCGTACGATTTACAGCATCGTCACCCCTCCACTTT